This passage covers 23 T cell receptor beta chains from one sample sequenced in a study of T cells in Graves' hyperthyroidism and ophthalmopathy. The investigators amplified TCR beta CDR3 regions from RNA transcripts. With the HTBI primer set, the TCR CDR3 went through a first round of RT-PCR. Using its own MiXCR run on the multiplex PCR reads, TCRdb lists one record per CDR3 protein. The table records approximately 480,000 distinct CDR3 sequences, about 20% of them present only once. Material: blood. The receptors here all came from a man younger than 30 with Graves' hyperthyroidism.

This clonotype was picked up many times. The rearrangement joins TRBV28 to TRBJ1-2, with 7 nucleotides matching TRBD1. With V trimmed by 3 bases and J by 3 bases, 10 bases remained unmatched. Germline CDR1 is MDHEN and CDR2 is SYDVKM. This CDR3 region has 16 residues. The CDR3 DNA sequence: TGTGCCAGCAGTTTCTGTCGGGACAGTTACTACTATGGCTACACCTTC. This codes for CASSFCRDSYYYGYTF.

This clonotype occurred many times. The V gene is TRBV28, the J gene TRBJ1-5; a weak D match, TRBD1 (5 bases). V lost 6 bases and J lost 2, with 11 bases in between. The CDR3 spans 14 residues. From germline, CDR1 is MDHEN and CDR2 SYDVKM. The CDR3 here is CASRWRDGNQPQHF. The CDR3, as DNA: TGTGCCAGCAGGTGGAGGGACGGCAATCAGCCCCAGCATTTT.

This clonotype was seen many times. This chain connects TRBV2 to TRBJ2-7; D gene unclear. Trimming took 7 bases from V and 6 from J, leaving 19 bases between them. Looked up from germline, CDR1 is SNHLY and CDR2 is FYNNEI. The CDR3 extends over 14 amino acids. In DNA, the CDR3 is TGTGCCAGCACCATTTTAACCTTGGACGGCGAGCAGTACTTC. This sequence encodes CASTILTLDGEQYF.

This clonotype was seen repeatedly, ten times or more. Written as DNA, the CDR3 is TGCGCCAGCAGCCAAGGGATCTTCTACGAGCAGTACTTC. Protein: CASSQGIFYEQYF. This chain connects TRBV4-1 to TRBJ2-7; D unresolved. V was cut by 1 base and J by 3 bases, with 7 bases left in between. Germline V gives CDR1 MGHRA, CDR2 YSYEKL. The CDR3 contains 13 residues.

The table lists this clonotype with a few counts. The V and J genes are TRBV27 and TRBJ2-7; 8 bases agree with TRBD2. CDR1 MNHEY and CDR2 SMNVEV come from the germline V gene (reference sequence). V lost 6 bases and J lost 3; bases outside the gene matches: 13. The CDR3 length is 16 residues. In DNA form, the CDR3 reads TGTGCCAGCAGCAAGGGGGGCGGGAGGTCCTTCTACGAGCAGTACTTC. Its translation: CASSKGGGRSFYEQYF.

This clonotype occurred many times. This rearrangement joins TRBV10-3 to TRBJ2-6; the D gene is possibly TRBD2 (5 bases). Germline CDR1 ENHRY, CDR2 SYGVKD. This CDR3 region has 17 residues. V shed 2 bases and J shed 0 bases, with 11 bases lying between them. The CDR3 nucleotides are TGTGCCATCAGTGAGGGGAGACATCGCTCTGGGGCCAACGTCCTGACTTTC. Its protein product is CAISEGRHRSGANVLTF.

This clonotype was detected only a few times. This chain links TRBV29-1 with TRBJ2-5; 10 nucleotides line up with TRBD1. The CDR3 runs 14 residues. Germline V gene sequence: CDR1 SQVTM, CDR2 ANQGSEA. After removal of 6 bases from V and 7 bases from J, the junction contained 11 bases not matched to a gene. The CDR3 coding sequence is TGCAGCGTAGCAGAAGGTGGACAGGGGGTGACCCAGTACTTC. Protein sequence: CSVAEGGQGVTQYF.

This chain joins TRBV6-5 and TRBJ2-7; possible D gene TRBD1, 5 bases. The CDR3 length is 15 residues. Germline V gives CDR1 MNHEY, CDR2 SVGAGI. The V gene lost 0 bases and the J gene lost 2 bases, with 11 bases spanning the gap. CDR3 in amino acids: CASSYSGRAAYEQYF. The CDR3 DNA reads TGTGCCAGCAGTTACTCCGGCAGGGCCGCCTACGAGCAGTACTTC.

Ten or more counts support this clonotype. The chain has TRBV15 and TRBJ1-1, with D hard to call. CDR3 size: 14 residues. The germline CDR1 and CDR2 sequences are LNHNV and YYDKDF (reference sequence). Trimming shortened V by 1 base and J by 6 bases, and 12 bases separated the two germline ends. As DNA, the CDR3 is TGTGCCACCAGCAGAGGGGAGAGGTTGGCTGAAGCTTTCTTT. Residues: CATSRGERLAEAFF.

This clonotype was recorded many times. V is TRBV19 and J is TRBJ1-5, with D tentatively TRBD1 (5 bases). The CDR3 sequence is 13 residues long. Germline CDR1 is LNHDA and CDR2 is SQIVND (reference sequence). The ends were cut back, 1 base at V and 9 bases at J, with 10 bases in the middle. The CDR3 sequence is CASSIGGDRPQHF. The DNA of the CDR3 is TGTGCCAGTAGTATAGGGGGGGATAGGCCCCAGCATTTT.

This clonotype was observed many times. This chain links TRBV7-2 with TRBJ2-7; D may correspond to TRBD1 or TRBD2 (6 bases each). The CDR3 contains 14 residues. V lost 3 bases to trimming and J lost 5 bases, with 14 bases between them. Germline CDR1 is SGHTA and CDR2 is FQGNSA. This CDR3 reads CASSLGLGGHEQYF. CDR3 in DNA: TGTGCCAGCAGCTTGGGGTTGGGGGGCCACGAGCAGTACTTC.

This rearrangement joins TRBV11-2 to TRBJ1-2; TRBD1 is a possible D gene (5 bases). Trimming removed 1 base at V and 5 bases at J, with 11 bases between. Germline V gene lookup returns CDR1 SGHAT and CDR2 FQNNGV. The length of the CDR3 is 14 residues. The CDR3 is CASSLARGGYGYTF. DNA of the CDR3: TGTGCCAGCAGCTTAGCTCGGGGGGGTTATGGCTACACCTTC.

This chain uses TRBV6-2 or TRBV6-3 with TRBJ2-7; 12 nucleotides line up with TRBD1. Germline V lookup: CDR1 MNHEY, CDR2 SVGEGT. This CDR3 region has 15 residues. The ends lost 3 bases at V and 6 bases at J; junction bases unmatched: 6. The CDR3: CASSYPGQGAGEQYF. In nucleotides, the CDR3 is TGTGCCAGCAGTTATCCGGGACAGGGGGCCGGCGAGCAGTACTTC.

In this sample, this clonotype turned up a few times. In DNA form, the CDR3 reads TGTGCCAGCAGCTCCTTCGACAGGGGGGATCGATACGAGCAGTACTTC. Translation: CASSSFDRGDRYEQYF. This rearrangement joins TRBV11-1 to TRBJ2-7; 9 bases agree with TRBD1. This CDR3 region has 16 residues. Per germline, CDR1 SGHAT and CDR2 FQDESV (reference sequence). Trimming cost V 4 bases and J 4 bases; bases outside gene matches: 11. Supplemented by reference TRBV11-1 and TRBJ2-7, the full variable domain reads EAEVAQSPRYKITEKSQAVAFWCDPISGHATLYWYRQILGQGPELLVQFQDESVVDDSQLPKDRFSAERLKGVDSTLKIQPAELGDSAMYLCASSSFDRGDRYEQYFGPGTRLTVT.

In this sample, this clonotype turned up many times. V is TRBV5-1 and J is TRBJ2-2, with a weak D call TRBD1 (5 bases). V lost 0 bases, J lost 1 base, and 7 bases lay in between. CDR1 is SGHRS, CDR2 YFSETQ, per germline. The CDR3 extends over 15 amino acids. The CDR3 DNA reads TGCGCCAGCAGCTTGGGAGGACAGAACACCGGGGAGCTGTTTTTT. Protein product: CASSLGGQNTGELFF.

This clonotype was detected a few times. A much larger clonotype is one base distant, so this may be a read error. The chain's CDR3 is CASSDLTEETKYF. Written as DNA, the CDR3 is TGTGCCAGCAGTGACCTCACGGAAGAGACCAAGTACTTC. The chain recombines TRBV6-1 with TRBJ2-5; D unresolved. There are 13 residues in the CDR3. CDR1 MNHNS and CDR2 SASEGT come from the germline V gene.

This clonotype was seen many times. The gene calls are TRBV12-3 or TRBV12-4 and TRBJ2-6; D gene ambiguous. The CDR3 totals 13 residues. Trimming removed 6 bases from V and 4 bases from J, with 7 bases in between. CDR3 nucleotides: TGTGCCAGCAGCTCAACCGGGGCCAACGTCCTGACTTTC. Protein sequence: CASSSTGANVLTF.

The rearrangement uses TRBV6-1 and TRBJ2-4, with D unclear. Germline V CDR1 and CDR2: MNHNS, SASEGT. Trimming stripped 6 bases from V and 4 bases from J, with 10 bases between. The CDR3 is 13 residues long. The CDR3 bases are TGTGCCAGCAGAATACTGGGGAAAAACATTCAGTACTTC. This sequence encodes CASRILGKNIQYF.

This clonotype appeared many times. The chain has TRBV12-3 or TRBV12-4 and TRBJ1-2; 10 bases align to TRBD1. This CDR3 has 17 residues. J was trimmed by 2 bases and V by 4 bases; bases with no gene match: 10. The CDR3 protein is CASSWGGTGVKNYGYTF. CDR3 coding DNA: TGTGCCAGCAGTTGGGGTGGGACAGGGGTTAAAAACTATGGCTACACCTTC.

There are many counts of this clonotype. The J gene is TRBJ1-1, the V gene TRBV12-3 or TRBV12-4; unclear D gene. The ends were cut back, 7 bases at V and 1 base at J, with 10 bases in the middle. The CDR3 runs to 13 residues. CDR3 DNA: TGTGCCAGCACCGTAAAGAGGAACACTGAAGCTTTCTTT. Encoded protein: CASTVKRNTEAFF.

The genes are TRBV19 and TRBJ2-4; D uncertain. V lost 5 bases and J 0 bases, leaving 5 bases between the germline ends. The CDR3 extends over 13 amino acids. Germline CDR1 LNHDA, CDR2 SQIVND (reference sequence). The DNA of the CDR3 is TGTGCCAGTAGTTCCGCAGCCAAAAACATTCAGTACTTC. It encodes CASSSAAKNIQYF.

This clonotype has a count of ten or more. The rearrangement uses TRBV7-8 and TRBJ1-2, with 8 bases aligning to TRBD1. The J segment lost 5 bases and the V segment lost 5 bases, leaving 7 bases of the junction unmatched. The germline V gene has CDR1 SGHVS and CDR2 FQNEAQ. This CDR3 contains 14 residues. CDR3 bases: TGTGCCAGCAGCCTCGGGCGACAGGGGTATGGCTACACCTTC. Translated, it gives CASSLGRQGYGYTF.

This clonotype was counted ten times or more. This chain uses TRBV6-2 or TRBV6-3 with TRBJ2-5; D assignment may be TRBD1 or TRBD2 (5 bases each). The CDR3 is made up of 16 amino acids. The V gene's germline CDR1 is MNHEY and CDR2 SVGEGT. Deletions cut 0 bases from V and 3 bases from J, with 14 bases between. CDR3 nucleotides: TGTGCCAGCAGTTACTCGACCCGGGACGTTGAAGAGACCCAGTACTTC. Its translation is CASSYSTRDVEETQYF.